This T cell receptor beta chain originates from a study of cytomegalovirus exposure and HLA in healthy donors. Broader study findings: Only CMV serostatus was available as immune exposure information. The authors reported that TCR beta sequences could predict HLA-A and HLA-B alleles. These predictions were accurate for most subjects in the first cohort.

Germline V gene sequence: CDR1 SGDLS, CDR2 YYNGEE. The CDR3 contains 17 residues. The junction had 13 bases not matched to a gene; V was cut back by 3 bases and J by 5 bases. Details on this clone: Its antigen remains unknown.

13 Jbeta primers and 60 Vbeta primers were used for the PCR. The method was immunoSEQ multiplex PCR; TCRdb's version includes in-frame clones alone and lacks a portion of them. The data hold fewer than 200,000 clones, with around 85% observed a single time. The origin of this receptor is a human donor in good health. Sequenced input: PBMCs. J is TRBJ2-2 and V is TRBV9, with 7 nucleotides matching TRBD1. The CDR3 region is CASSAPRPGGLTGELFF. In DNA, the CDR3 is TGTGCCAGCAGCGCACCCCGACCAGGGGGATTAACCGGGGAGCTGTTTTTT.